Below, one TCR beta chain is given with its context. The record originates from a study of control samples from healthy donors and cancer patients. Some clones are missing from TCRdb's copy, which holds only in-frame ones; the method was immunoSEQ multiplex PCR. The table has around 71,000 clones, about 90% seen once. Specimen: PBMCs. The receptor comes from a woman in her fifties or sixties with head and neck cancer.

In DNA form, the CDR3 reads TGTGCCAGCTCACCCCTCGGGGGACAGGCAACCTACGAGCAGTACTTC. Protein: CASSPLGGQATYEQYF. This chain links TRBV18 with TRBJ2-7; 8 bases match TRBD1. The length of the CDR3 is 16 residues. The J segment lost 2 bases and the V segment lost 3 bases, leaving 9 bases of the junction unmatched. CDR1 KGHSH and CDR2 LQKENI come from the germline V gene.